Here is one T cell receptor beta chain with its context. No antigen is known for it. These data originate in a study of T cell responses to AZD1222 COVID-19 vaccine. Whole-study findings and limits: Two doses of AZD1222 preceded a rise in Spike-specific TCR breadth and depth.

The CDR3 sequence is 15 residues long. The germline CDR1 and CDR2 sequences are MGHRA and YSYEKL. Trimming left V 1 base short and J 0 bases short, with 7 bases between. Investigators merged groups given second doses at roughly 4 or roughly 12 weeks. Libraries were prepared by immunoSEQ multiplex PCR; TCRdb keeps only in-frame clonotypes and omits some of them. The sample has about 160,000 clones; around 90% are singletons. The chain uses TRBV4-1 and TRBJ1-3, with D uncertain. This clonotype was obtained from an adult who received the AZD1222 COVID-19 vaccine. The source material was peripheral blood, sampled 28 days after the second AZD1222 dose. The CDR3 bases are TGCGCCAGCAGCCAAGTTGGGTTCTCTGGAAACACCATATATTTT. It encodes CASSQVGFSGNTIYF.